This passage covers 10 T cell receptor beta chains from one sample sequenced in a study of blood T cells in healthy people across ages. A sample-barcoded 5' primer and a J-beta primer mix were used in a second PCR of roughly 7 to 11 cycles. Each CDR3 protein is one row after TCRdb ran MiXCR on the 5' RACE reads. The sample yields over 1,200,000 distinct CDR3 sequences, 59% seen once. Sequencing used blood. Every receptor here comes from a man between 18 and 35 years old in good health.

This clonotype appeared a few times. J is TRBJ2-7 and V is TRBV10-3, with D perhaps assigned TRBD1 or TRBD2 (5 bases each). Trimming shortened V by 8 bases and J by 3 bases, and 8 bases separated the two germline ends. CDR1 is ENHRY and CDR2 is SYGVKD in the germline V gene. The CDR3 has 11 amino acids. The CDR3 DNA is TGTGCCATCGTGGGGGTCTACGAGCAGTACTTC. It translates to CAIVGVYEQYF.

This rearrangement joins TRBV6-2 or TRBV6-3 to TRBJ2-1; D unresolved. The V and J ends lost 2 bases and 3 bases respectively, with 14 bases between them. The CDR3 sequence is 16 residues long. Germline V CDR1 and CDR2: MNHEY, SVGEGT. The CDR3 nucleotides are TGTGCCAGCAGTTACCTCGCTACGCCTGGCTACAATGAGCAGTTCTTC. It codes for CASSYLATPGYNEQFF.

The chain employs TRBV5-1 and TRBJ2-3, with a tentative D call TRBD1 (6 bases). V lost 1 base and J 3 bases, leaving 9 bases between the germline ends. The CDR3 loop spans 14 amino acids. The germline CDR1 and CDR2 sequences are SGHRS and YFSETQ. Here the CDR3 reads CASSLRTETDTQYF. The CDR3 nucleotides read TGCGCCAGCAGCTTGAGGACAGAAACAGATACGCAGTATTTT.

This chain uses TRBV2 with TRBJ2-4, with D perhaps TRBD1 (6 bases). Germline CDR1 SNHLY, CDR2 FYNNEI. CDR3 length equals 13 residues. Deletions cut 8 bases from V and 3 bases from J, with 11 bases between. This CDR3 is CASAQTGKNIQYF. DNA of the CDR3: TGTGCCAGCGCCCAGACAGGCAAAAACATTCAGTACTTC.

The CDR3 nucleotides read TGTGCCAGCAGTGGGGCGACTAGCGGGAGACAGGATGAGCAGTTCTTC. It translates to CASSGATSGRQDEQFF. V gene TRBV2 combines with J gene TRBJ2-1; 12 bases fit TRBD2. The CDR3 is 16 amino acids. The V and J ends lost 4 bases and 8 bases, in that order; junction bases with no gene match: 9. Per germline, CDR1 SNHLY and CDR2 FYNNEI.

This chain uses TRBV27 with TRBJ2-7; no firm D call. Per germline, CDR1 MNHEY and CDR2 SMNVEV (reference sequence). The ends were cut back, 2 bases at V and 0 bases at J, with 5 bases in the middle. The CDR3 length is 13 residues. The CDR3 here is CASSLRISYEQYF. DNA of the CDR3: TGTGCCAGCAGTTTAAGGATCTCCTACGAGCAGTACTTC.

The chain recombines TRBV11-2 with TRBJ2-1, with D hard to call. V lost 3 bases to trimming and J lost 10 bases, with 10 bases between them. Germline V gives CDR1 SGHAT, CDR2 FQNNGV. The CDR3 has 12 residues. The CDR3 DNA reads TGTGCCAGCAGCTTTGAAGGTTTAGAGCAGTTCTTC. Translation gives CASSFEGLEQFF.

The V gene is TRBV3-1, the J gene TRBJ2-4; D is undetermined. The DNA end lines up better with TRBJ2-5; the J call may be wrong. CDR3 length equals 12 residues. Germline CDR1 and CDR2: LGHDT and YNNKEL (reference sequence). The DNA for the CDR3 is TGTGCCAGCAACCGTGAGGAGGAGACCCAGTACTTC. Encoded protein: CASNREEETQYF.

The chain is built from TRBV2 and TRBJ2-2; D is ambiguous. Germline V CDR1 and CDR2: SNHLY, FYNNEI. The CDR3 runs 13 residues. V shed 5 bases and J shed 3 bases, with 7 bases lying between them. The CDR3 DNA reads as TGTGCCAGCAGTAGGACGCACACCGGGGAGCTGTTTTTT. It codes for CASSRTHTGELFF.

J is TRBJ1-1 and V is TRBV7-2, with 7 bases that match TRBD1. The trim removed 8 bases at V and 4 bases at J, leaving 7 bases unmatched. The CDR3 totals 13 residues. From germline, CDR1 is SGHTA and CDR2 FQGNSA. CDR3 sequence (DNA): TGTGCCAGCGGAGGGGGCGCGAGCACTGAAGCTTTCTTT. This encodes CASGGGASTEAFF.